This section outlines one TCR beta chain sequence together with its context. What it recognizes is unknown. This sample was taken from a study of OX40 agonist ivuxolimab in advanced cancers. Background on the study: Partial responses were recorded for three patients, including one with hepatocellular carcinoma and two with cutaneous melanoma.

Profiled with immunoSEQ multiplex PCR; TCRdb holds only in-frame clones, not every one. The sample records 40,000 to 60,000 clones, 80% to 90% being singletons. Findings and limits, study-wide: Relative to CD4+, CD8+ T cells held more expanded clones on average. Relatively little clonal expansion, among the lowest observed, appeared in partial responders at 0.1-3.0 mg/kg.

The CDR3 length is 14 residues. Per germline, CDR1 KGHSH and CDR2 LQKENI. V gave up 3 bases and J gave up 3 bases, with 9 bases separating them. J is TRBJ1-5 and V is TRBV18; D remains unclear. This material consisted of CD4+ or CD8+ T cells sorted from blood, taken in a trial of the OX40 agonist ivuxolimab. This receptor was taken from an adult with an advanced solid tumor such as melanoma, head and neck, liver or kidney cancer. The CDR3 loop is CASSPDNPNQPQHF. CDR3 nucleotide sequence: TGTGCCAGCTCACCCGATAATCCCAATCAGCCCCAGCATTTT. Based on the CDR3 plus reference TRBV18 and TRBJ1-5, the full variable domain is NAGVMQNPRHLVRRRGQEARLRCSPMKGHSHVYWYRQLPEEGLKFMVYLQKENIIDESGMPKERFSAEFPKEGPSILRIQQVVRGDSAAYFCASSPDNPNQPQHFGDGTRLSIL.